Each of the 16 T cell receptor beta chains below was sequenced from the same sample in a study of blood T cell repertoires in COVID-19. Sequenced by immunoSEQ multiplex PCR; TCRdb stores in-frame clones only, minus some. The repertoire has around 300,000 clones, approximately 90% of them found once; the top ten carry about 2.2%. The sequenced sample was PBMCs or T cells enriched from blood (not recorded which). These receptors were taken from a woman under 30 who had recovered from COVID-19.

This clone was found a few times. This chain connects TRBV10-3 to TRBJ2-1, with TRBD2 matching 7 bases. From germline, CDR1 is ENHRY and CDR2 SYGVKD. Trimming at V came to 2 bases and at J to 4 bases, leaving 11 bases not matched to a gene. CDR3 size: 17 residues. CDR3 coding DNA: TGTGCCATCAGTGAGCCAACCACGAGCGGGGCGTACAATGAGCAGTTCTTC. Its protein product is CAISEPTTSGAYNEQFF.

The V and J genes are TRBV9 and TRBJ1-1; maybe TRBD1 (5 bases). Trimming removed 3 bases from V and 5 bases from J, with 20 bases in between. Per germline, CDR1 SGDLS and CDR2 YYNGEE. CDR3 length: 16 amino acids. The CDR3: CASSEDSQGWGTEAFF. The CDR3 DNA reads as TGTGCCAGCAGCGAAGATAGTCAGGGATGGGGAACTGAAGCTTTCTTT.

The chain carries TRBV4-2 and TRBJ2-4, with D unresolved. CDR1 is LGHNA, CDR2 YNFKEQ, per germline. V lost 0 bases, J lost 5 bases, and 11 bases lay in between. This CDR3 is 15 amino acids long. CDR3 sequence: CASSQEGLNQNIQYF. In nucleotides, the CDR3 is TGTGCCAGCAGCCAAGAGGGCCTTAACCAAAACATTCAGTACTTC.

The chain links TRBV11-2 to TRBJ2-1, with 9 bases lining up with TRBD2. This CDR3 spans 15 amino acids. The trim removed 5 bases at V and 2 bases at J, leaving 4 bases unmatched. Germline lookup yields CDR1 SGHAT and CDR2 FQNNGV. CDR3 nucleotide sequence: TGTGCCAGCAGCCCCGCGGGGGGGACCTACAATGAGCAGTTCTTC. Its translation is CASSPAGGTYNEQFF.

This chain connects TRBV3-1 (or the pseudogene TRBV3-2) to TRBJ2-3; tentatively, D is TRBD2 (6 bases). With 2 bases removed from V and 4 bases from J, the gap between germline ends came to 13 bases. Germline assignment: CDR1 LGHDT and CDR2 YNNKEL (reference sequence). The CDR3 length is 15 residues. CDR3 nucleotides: TGTGCCAGCAGCCAATACGGGGGAGGAGCAGATACGCAGTATTTT. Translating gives CASSQYGGGADTQYF.

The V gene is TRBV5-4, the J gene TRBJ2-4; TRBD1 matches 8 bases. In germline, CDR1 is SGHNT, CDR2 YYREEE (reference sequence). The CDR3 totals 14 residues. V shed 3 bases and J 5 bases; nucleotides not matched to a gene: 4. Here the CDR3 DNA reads TGTGCCAGCAGCTCGACAGGGGAGCAAAACATTCAGTACTTC. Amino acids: CASSSTGEQNIQYF.

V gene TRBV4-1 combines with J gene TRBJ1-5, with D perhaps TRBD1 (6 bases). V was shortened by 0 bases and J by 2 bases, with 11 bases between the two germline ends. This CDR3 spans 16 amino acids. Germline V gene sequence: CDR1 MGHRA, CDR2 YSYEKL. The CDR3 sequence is CASSQDSGGGNQPQHF. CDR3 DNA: TGCGCCAGCAGCCAAGATTCGGGGGGCGGCAATCAGCCCCAGCATTTT.

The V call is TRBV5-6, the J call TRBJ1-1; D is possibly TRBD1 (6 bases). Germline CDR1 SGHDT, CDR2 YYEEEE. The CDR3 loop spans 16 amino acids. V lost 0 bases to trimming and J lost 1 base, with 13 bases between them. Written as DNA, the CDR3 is TGTGCCAGCAGCTTGGGTCTCGGCAGGGGGAACACTGAAGCTTTCTTT. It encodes CASSLGLGRGNTEAFF.

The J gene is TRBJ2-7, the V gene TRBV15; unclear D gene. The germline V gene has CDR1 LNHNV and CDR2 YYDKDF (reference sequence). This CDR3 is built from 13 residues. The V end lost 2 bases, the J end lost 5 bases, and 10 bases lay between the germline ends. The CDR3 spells CATSRSRVNEQYF. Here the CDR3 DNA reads TGTGCCACCAGCAGATCACGGGTGAACGAGCAGTACTTC.

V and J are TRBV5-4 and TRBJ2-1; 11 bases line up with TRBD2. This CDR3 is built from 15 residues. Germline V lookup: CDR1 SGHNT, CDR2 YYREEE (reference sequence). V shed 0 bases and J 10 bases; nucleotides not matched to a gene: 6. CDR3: CASSLALAGGLEQFF. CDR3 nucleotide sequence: TGTGCCAGCAGCTTGGCGTTAGCGGGGGGGCTGGAGCAGTTCTTC. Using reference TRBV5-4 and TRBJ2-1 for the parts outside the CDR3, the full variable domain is ETGVTQSPTHLIKTRGQQVTLRCSSQSGHNTVSWYQQALGQGPQFIFQYYREEENGRGNFPPRFSGLQFPNYSSELNVNALELDDSALYLCASSLALAGGLEQFFGPGTRLTVL.

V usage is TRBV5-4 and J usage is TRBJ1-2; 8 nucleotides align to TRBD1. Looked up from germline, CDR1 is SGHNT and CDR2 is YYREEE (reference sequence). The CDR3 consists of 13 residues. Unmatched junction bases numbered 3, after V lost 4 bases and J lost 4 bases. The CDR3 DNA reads TGTGCCAGCAGCGGCGGGACAGGCTATGGCTACACCTTC. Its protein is CASSGGTGYGYTF.

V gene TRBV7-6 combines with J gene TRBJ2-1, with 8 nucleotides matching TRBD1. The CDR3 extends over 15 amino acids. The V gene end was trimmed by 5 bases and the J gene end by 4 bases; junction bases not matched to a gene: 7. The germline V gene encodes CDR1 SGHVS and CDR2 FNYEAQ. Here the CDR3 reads CASSGTGLTYNEQFF. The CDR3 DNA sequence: TGTGCCAGCAGCGGGACAGGATTAACTTACAATGAGCAGTTCTTC. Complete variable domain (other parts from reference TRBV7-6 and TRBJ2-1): GAGVSQSPRYKVTKRGQDVALRCDPISGHVSLYWYRQALGQGPEFLTYFNYEAQQDKSGLPNDRFSAERPEGSISTLTIQRTEQRDSAMYRCASSGTGLTYNEQFFGPGTRLTVL.

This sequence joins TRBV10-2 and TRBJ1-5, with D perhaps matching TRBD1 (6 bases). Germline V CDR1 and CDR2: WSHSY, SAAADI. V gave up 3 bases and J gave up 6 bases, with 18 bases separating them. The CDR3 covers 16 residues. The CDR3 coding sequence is TGCGCCAGCAGTGATGTTCGGGGGCGGGGGAGTCAGCCCCAGCATTTT. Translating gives CASSDVRGRGSQPQHF.

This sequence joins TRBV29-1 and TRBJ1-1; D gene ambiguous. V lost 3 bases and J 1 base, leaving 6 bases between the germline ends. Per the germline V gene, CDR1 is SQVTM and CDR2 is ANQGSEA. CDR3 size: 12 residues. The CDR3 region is CSVDGGNTEAFF. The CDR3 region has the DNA TGCAGCGTTGACGGAGGGAACACTGAAGCTTTCTTT.

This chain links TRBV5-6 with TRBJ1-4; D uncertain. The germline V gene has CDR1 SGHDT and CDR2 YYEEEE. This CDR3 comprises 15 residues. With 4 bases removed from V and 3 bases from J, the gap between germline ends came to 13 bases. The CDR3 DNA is TGTGCCAGCAGCCCGTCGGGTATGGCTAATGAAAAACTGTTTTTT. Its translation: CASSPSGMANEKLFF.

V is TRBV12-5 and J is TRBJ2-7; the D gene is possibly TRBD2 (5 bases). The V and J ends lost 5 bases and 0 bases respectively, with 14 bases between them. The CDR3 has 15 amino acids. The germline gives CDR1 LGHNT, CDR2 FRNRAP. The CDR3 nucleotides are TGTGCTAGTGGTCCTCAGCGGTCCAGCTCCTACGAGCAGTACTTC. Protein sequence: CASGPQRSSSYEQYF. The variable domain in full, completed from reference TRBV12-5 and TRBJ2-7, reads DARVTQTPRHKVTEMGQEVTMRCQPILGHNTVFWYRQTMMQGLELLAYFRNRAPLDDSGMPKDRFSAEMPDATLATLKIQPSEPRDSAVYFCASGPQRSSSYEQYFGPGTRLTVT.